One TCR beta chain is described in this entry. Its specific antigen is unknown. Per-base qualities were not stored, and no clone one base away is much larger. The data belong to a study of blood T cell repertoires in COVID-19 (dated by TCRdb to 2020 to 2021). Notes on the research overall: The collaborator samples originated in the United States, Italy and Spain and spanned the acute and convalescent phases of COVID-19. The material from the prospective study consisted of cDNA or gDNA derived from T cells, B-cell-depleted T cells, or PBMCs. Subjects who had been exposed to COVID-19, were actively infected with it, or had recovered from it provided the deeply sampled blood TCRbeta repertoires that made up the dataset. A freely available public database, intended as a resource for researchers studying the immune response to SARS-CoV-2, is where the repertoires were released. The samples were drawn from two sources: the first 160 participants of the ongoing ImmuneRACE study, and 1,200 or so subjects contributed by 6 global collaborators. A de-identified subject ID, COVID-19 status, age in years and sex were almost always included in the sample metadata. Where available, HLA class I and class II types were taken from metadata supplied by the sample provider and were not determined by assay-based typing.

The immunoSEQ Assay, a bias-controlled multiplex PCR, was used to amplify TCRbeta CDR3 regions from genomic DNA. As for the original processing: Within the assay, amplification of reference gene primers was used to estimate how many nucleated cells each sample contained. Sequence reads were collapsed and filtered to measure the absolute abundance of every unique TCRbeta CDR3 rearrangement. Productive Simpson clonality was computed per sample as the square root of Simpson's diversity index over productive rearrangements. Sourced from immuneACCESS, this table was stored by TCRdb with only in-frame sequences that have V and J called. A share of the clones is absent; for the studies checked, an unresolved V gene accounts for under half, and the remainder has no known explanation. The V and J calls and the clone size are those of that table, but D and trimming were determined from the DNA. Across this sample there are 200,000 to 300,000 clones, with approximately 88% seen only once. The ten biggest clones cover 0.95% to 1.5% of the sample.

For CDR1 and CDR2, the germline V gene lists SGHDT and YYEEEE. The CDR3, from cysteine to phenylalanine, totals 17 residues. Of the read, only the CDR3 DNA is kept; its 51 bases are in frame from base 1. V is pruned by 0 bases and J by 8 bases, leaving 9 bases of the junction without a gene match. Participants in the prospective study were enrolled through a virtual design, were aged about 18 to 100 years, and lived in about 25 United States geographic areas. To assign participants to cohorts, the prospective study relied on clinical history that participants themselves reported in a screening survey and a study questionnaire. In the prospective study, whole blood, serum and a nasopharyngeal or oropharyngeal swab were collected from each participant by mobile phlebotomists. Over a roughly 2-month period, participants in the prospective study had the option of providing additional blood draws and questionnaires. Blood samples from the prospective study were shipped frozen or at room temperature prior to DNA extraction.

Broader findings and caveats from the paper: Clinical and demographic metadata were provided uncurated, with the amount varying by source and participant.

The sequence links TRBV5-6 to TRBJ1-4; 11 bases in the junction line up with TRBD1. The receptor was isolated from a woman aged 40 to 55 with acute COVID-19. Sample: PBMCs or T cells enriched from blood (not recorded which). The CDR3: CASSLAKGTGGAEKLFF. The bases are TGTGCCAGCAGCTTGGCCAAGGGGACAGGGGGAGCAGAAAAACTGTTTTTT.